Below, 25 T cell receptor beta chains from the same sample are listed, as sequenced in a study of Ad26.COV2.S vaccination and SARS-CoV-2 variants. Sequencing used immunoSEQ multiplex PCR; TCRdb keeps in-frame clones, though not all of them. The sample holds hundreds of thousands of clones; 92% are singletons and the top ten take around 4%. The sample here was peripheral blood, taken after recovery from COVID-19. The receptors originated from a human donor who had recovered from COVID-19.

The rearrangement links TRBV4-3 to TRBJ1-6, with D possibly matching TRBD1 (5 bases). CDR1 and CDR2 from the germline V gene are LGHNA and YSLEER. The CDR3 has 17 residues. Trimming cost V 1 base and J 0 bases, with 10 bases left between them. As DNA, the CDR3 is TGCGCCAGCAGCCAAGGACAGTCTAGCTCCTATAATTCACCCCTCCACTTT. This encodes CASSQGQSSSYNSPLHF.

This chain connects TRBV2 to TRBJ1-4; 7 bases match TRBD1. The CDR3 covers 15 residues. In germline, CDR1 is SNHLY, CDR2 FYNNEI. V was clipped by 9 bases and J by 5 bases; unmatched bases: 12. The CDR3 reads CASKTGRSKNEKLFF. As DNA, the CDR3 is TGTGCCAGTAAGACAGGGAGGAGTAAAAATGAAAAACTGTTTTTT.

The CDR3 reads CASSQGPNTEAFF. Written as DNA, the CDR3 is TGTGCCAGCAGCCAAGGACCAAACACTGAAGCTTTCTTT. The chain has TRBV11-2 and TRBJ1-1; D unresolved. The V end was cut by 5 bases, the J end by 2 bases, with 9 bases between. The CDR3 totals 13 residues. CDR1 and CDR2 from the germline V gene are SGHAT and FQNNGV.

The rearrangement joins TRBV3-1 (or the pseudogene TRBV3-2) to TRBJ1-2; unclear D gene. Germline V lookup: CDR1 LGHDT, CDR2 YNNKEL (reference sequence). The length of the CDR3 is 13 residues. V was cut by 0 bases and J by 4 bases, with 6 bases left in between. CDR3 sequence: CASSQDILYGYTF. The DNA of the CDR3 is TGTGCCAGCAGCCAAGACATCCTCTATGGCTACACCTTC.

The CDR3 nucleotides read TGTGCCAGCAGCTTAGCGTTCGGGTCCTCCTACGAGCAGTACTTC. It encodes CASSLAFGSSYEQYF. The chain has TRBV7-8 and TRBJ2-7; D gene unclear. Germline V lookup: CDR1 SGHVS, CDR2 FQNEAQ. CDR3 size: 15 residues. V lost 0 bases and J 0 bases, leaving 9 bases between the germline ends.

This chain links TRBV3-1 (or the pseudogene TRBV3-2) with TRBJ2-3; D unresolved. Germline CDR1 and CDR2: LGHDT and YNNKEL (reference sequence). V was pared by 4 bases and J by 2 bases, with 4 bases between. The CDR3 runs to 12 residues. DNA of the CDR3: TGTGCCAGCAGCCGATACACAGATACGCAGTATTTT. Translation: CASSRYTDTQYF.

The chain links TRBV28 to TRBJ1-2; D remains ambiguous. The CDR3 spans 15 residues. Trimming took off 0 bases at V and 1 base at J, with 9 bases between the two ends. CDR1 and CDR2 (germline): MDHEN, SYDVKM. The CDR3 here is CASSLWGDFNYGYTF. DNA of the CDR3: TGTGCCAGCAGTTTATGGGGAGACTTTAACTATGGCTACACCTTC.

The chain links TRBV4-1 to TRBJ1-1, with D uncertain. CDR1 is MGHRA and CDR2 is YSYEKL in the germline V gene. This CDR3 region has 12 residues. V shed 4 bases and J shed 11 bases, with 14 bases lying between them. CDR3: CASSPDLSAAFF. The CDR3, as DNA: TGCGCCAGCAGCCCCGACCTCTCCGCGGCTTTCTTT.

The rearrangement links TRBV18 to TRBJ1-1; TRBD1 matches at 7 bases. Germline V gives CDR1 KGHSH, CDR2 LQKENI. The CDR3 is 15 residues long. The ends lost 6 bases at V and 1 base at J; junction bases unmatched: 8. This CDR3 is CASSPGGAPNTEAFF. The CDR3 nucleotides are TGTGCCAGCTCTCCAGGGGGAGCACCGAACACTGAAGCTTTCTTT.

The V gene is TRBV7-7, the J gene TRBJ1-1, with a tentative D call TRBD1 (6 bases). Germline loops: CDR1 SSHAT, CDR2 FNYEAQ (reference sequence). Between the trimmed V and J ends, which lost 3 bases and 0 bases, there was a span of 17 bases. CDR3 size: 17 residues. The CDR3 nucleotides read TGTGCCAGCAGCTTTAACAGGGCGATCCTCCTGAACACTGAAGCTTTCTTT. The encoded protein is CASSFNRAILLNTEAFF.

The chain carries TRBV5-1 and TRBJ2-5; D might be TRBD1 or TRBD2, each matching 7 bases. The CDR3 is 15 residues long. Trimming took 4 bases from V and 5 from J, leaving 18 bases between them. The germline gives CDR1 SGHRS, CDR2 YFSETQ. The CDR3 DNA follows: TGCGCCAGCAGCCCCGGGGAGGGGGCAGGGGAGACCCAGTACTTC. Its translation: CASSPGEGAGETQYF. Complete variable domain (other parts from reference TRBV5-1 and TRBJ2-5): KAGVTQTPRYLIKTRGQQVTLSCSPISGHRSVSWYQQTPGQGLQFLFEYFSETQRNKGNFPGRFSGRQFSNSRSEMNVSTLELGDSALYLCASSPGEGAGETQYFGPGTRLLVL.

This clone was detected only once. The chain's CDR3 is CASSPLGGLDTQYF. The DNA of the CDR3 is TGTGCCAGCAGCCCCCTAGGGGGTCTAGATACGCAGTATTTT. The chain combines TRBV7-3 with TRBJ2-3, with D perhaps matching TRBD1 (6 bases). V lost 5 bases, J lost 5 bases, and 14 bases lay in between. Germline CDR1 is SGHTA and CDR2 is FQGTGA. The CDR3 covers 14 residues.

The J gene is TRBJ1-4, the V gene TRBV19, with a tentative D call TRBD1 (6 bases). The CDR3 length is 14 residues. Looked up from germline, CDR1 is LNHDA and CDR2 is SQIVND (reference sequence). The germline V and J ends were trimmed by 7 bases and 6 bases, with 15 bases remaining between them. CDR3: CASKKDRWDEKLFF. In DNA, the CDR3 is TGTGCCAGTAAGAAGGACAGATGGGATGAAAAACTGTTTTTT.

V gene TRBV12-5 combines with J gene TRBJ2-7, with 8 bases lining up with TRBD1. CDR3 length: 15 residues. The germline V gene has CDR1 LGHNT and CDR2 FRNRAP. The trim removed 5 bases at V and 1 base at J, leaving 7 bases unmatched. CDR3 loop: CASGPSGTGSYEQYF. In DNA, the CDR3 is TGTGCTAGTGGTCCTTCCGGGACAGGATCCTACGAGCAGTACTTC. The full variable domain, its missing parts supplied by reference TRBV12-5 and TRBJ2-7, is DARVTQTPRHKVTEMGQEVTMRCQPILGHNTVFWYRQTMMQGLELLAYFRNRAPLDDSGMPKDRFSAEMPDATLATLKIQPSEPRDSAVYFCASGPSGTGSYEQYFGPGTRLTVT.

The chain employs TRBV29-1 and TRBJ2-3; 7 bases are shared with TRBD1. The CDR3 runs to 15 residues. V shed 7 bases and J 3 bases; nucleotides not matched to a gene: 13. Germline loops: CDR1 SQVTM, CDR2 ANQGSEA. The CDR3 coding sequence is TGCAGCGCTCGGACAGGCCCGTGGGCTACAGATACGCAGTATTTT. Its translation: CSARTGPWATDTQYF.

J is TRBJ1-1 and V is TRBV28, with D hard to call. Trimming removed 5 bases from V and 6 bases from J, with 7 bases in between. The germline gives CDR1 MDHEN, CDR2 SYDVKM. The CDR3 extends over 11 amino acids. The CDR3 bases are TGTGCCAGCAGTGTACGGGCTGAAGCTTTCTTT. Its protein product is CASSVRAEAFF.

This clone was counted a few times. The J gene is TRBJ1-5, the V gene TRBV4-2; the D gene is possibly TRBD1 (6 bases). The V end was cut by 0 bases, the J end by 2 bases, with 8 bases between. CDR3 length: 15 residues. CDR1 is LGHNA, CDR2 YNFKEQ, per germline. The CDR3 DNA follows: TGTGCCAGCAGCCAAGAAGAGGGGGGCAATCAGCCCCAGCATTTT. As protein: CASSQEEGGNQPQHF.

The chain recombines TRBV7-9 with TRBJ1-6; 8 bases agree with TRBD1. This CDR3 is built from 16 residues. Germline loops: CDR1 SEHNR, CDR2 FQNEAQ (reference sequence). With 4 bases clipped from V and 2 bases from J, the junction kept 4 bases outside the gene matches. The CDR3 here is CASSSRQGTYNSPLHF. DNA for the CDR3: TGTGCCAGCAGCTCACGACAGGGGACCTATAATTCACCCCTCCACTTT.

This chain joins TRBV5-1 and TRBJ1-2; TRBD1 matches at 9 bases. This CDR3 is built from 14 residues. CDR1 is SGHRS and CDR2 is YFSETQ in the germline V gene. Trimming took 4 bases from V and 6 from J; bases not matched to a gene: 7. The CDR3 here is CASSAGTGLDGYTF. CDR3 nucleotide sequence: TGCGCCAGCAGCGCAGGGACAGGGTTGGATGGCTACACCTTC.

CDR3 loop: CASSPISGPTDTQYF. As DNA, the CDR3 is TGTGCCAGCTCACCCATTAGCGGACCTACAGATACGCAGTATTTT. The V gene is TRBV18, the J gene TRBJ2-3, with a tentative D call TRBD2 (6 bases). CDR1 and CDR2 from the germline V gene are KGHSH and LQKENI. The ends were cut back, 3 bases at V and 3 bases at J, with 13 bases in the middle. The CDR3 is made up of 15 amino acids.

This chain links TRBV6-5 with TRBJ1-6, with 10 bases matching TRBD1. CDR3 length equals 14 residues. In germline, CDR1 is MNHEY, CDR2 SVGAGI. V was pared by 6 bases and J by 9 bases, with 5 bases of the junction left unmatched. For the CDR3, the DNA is TGTGCCAGCAGAATGACAGGGGGCGGTTCACCCCTCCACTTT. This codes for CASRMTGGGSPLHF.

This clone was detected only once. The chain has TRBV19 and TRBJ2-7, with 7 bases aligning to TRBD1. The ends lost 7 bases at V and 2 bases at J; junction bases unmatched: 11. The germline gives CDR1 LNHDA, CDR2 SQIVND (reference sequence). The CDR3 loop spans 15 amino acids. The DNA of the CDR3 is TGTGCCAGTACCGACGGACAGGACACAACCTACGAGCAGTACTTC. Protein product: CASTDGQDTTYEQYF. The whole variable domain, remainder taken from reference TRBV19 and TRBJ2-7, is DGGITQSPKYLFRKEGQNVTLSCEQNLNHDAMYWYRQDPGQGLRLIYYSQIVNDFQKGDIAEGYSVSREKKESFPLTVTSAQKNPTAFYLCASTDGQDTTYEQYFGPGTRLTVT.

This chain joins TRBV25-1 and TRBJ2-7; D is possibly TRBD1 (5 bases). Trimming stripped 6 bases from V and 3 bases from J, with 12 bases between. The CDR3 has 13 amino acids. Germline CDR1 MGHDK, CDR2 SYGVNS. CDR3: CASSRQGLYEQYF. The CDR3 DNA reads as TGTGCCAGCAGCCGTCAGGGTCTCTACGAGCAGTACTTC.

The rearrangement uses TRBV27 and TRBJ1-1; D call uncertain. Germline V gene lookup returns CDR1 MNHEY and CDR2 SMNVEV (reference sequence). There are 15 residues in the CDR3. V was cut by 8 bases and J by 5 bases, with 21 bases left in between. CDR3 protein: CASGLVPYRGTEAFF. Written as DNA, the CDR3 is TGTGCCAGCGGATTAGTACCCTACAGAGGAACTGAAGCTTTCTTT.

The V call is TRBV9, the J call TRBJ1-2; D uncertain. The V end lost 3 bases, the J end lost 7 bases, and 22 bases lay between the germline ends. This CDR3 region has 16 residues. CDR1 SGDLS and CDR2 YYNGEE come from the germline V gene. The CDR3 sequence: CASSAGPWEATRGYTF. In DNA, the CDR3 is TGTGCCAGCAGCGCAGGACCCTGGGAGGCTACTCGTGGCTACACCTTC.